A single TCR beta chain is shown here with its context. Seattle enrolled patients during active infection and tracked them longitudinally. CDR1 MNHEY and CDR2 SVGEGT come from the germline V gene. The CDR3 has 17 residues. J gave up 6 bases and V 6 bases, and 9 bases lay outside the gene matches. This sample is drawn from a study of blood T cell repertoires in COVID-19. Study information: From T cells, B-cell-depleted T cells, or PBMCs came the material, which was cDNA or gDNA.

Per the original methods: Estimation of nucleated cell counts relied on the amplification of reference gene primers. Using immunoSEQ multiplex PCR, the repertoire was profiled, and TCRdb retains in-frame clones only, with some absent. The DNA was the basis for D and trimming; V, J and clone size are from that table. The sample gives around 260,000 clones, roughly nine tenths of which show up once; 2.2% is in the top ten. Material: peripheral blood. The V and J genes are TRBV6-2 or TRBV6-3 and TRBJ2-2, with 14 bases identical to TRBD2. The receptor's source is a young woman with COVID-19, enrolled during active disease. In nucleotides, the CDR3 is TGTGCCAGCAGCCGTGGACTAGCGGGAGGAGTAGCCGGGGAGCTGTTTTTT. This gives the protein CASSRGLAGGVAGELFF.